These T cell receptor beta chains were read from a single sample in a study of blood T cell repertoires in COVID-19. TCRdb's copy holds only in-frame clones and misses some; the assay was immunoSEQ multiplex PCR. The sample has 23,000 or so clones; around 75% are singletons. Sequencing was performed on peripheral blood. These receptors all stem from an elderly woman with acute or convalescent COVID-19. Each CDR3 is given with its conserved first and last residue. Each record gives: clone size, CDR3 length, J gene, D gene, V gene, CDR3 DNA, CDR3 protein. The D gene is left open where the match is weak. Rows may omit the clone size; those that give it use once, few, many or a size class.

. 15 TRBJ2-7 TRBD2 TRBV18 TGTGCCAGCTCACCGGTAGCGGGAGACTCCTACGAGCAGTACTTC CASSPVAGDSYEQYF
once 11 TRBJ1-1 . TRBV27 TGTGCCACCGTTGTGAACACTGAAGCTTTCTTT CATVVNTEAFF
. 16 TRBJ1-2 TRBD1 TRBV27 TGTGCCAGCAGTTTAAGAGGACAGGGCGCTGCCTATGGCTACACCTTC CASSLRGQGAAYGYTF
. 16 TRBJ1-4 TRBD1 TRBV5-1 TGCGCCAGCAGCTTGGGACAGGGGGCGTCTAATGAAAAACTGTTTTTT CASSLGQGASNEKLFF
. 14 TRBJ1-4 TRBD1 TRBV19 TGTGCCACTGAAGGGGGGACAGCCAACGAAAAACTGTTTTTT CATEGGTANEKLFF
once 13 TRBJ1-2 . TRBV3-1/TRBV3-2 TGTGCCAGCAGCCAACACAGGGAACGCGGCTACACCTTC CASSQHRERGYTF
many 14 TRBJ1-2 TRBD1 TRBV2 TGTGCCAGCAATCCCGGGACAGGGGGCTATGGCTACACCTTC CASNPGTGGYGYTF
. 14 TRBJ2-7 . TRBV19 TGTGCCAGTAGCCTAAGGGGGACGGGCTACGAGCAGTACTTC CASSLRGTGYEQYF
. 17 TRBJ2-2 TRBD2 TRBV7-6 TGTGCCAGCAGCCCTCGACTAGCGGGGGCTAACACCGGGGAGCTGTTTTTT CASSPRLAGANTGELFF
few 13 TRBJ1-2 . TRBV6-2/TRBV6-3 TGTGCCAGCAGTTACTCGAACAGGGATGGCTACACCTTC CASSYSNRDGYTF
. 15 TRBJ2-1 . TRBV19 TGTGCCAGTAGTATAGACAGGGGCACCTACAATGAGCAGTTCTTC CASSIDRGTYNEQFF
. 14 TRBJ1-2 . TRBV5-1 TGCGCCAGCAGCCCCTCAGGGGAAGGCTATGGCTACACCTTC CASSPSGEGYGYTF
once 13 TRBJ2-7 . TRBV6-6 TGTGCCAGCAGTTACTCGGAGTCCCAGGGGCAGTACTTC CASSYSESQGQYF
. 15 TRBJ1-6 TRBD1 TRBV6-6 TGTGCCAGCAGCCCTCAAGCGACAGGGGCTTCACCCCTCCACTTT CASSPQATGASPLHF
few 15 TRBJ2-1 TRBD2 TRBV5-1 TGCGCCAGCAGCCGTGGGACTAGGGGTGACAATGAGCAGTTCTTC CASSRGTRGDNEQFF
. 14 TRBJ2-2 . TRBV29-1 TGCAGCGTTTTACATCGGGGTGGCACCGGGGAGCTGTTTTTT CSVLHRGGTGELFF
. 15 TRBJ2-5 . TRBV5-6 TGTGCCAGCAGGGCCGACTATGGCGCGGGAGAGACCCAGTACTTC CASRADYGAGETQYF
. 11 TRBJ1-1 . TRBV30 TGTGCCTGGGCTCTTCGGACTGAAGCTTTCTTT CAWALRTEAFF
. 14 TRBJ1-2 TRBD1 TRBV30 TGTGCCTGGAGCCCGGGCAGGGGGAACTATGGCTACACCTTC CAWSPGRGNYGYTF